The 17 T cell receptor beta chains below come from one sample, sequenced in a study of cytotoxic CD8 clonotypes in ibrutinib-treated CLL. Generated by immunoSEQ multiplex PCR, the TCRdb table keeps only in-frame clones and is missing some. The sample has approximately 340,000 clones; over 55% are singletons. The sample in question was PBMCs, obtained after 36 months of ibrutinib treatment. These receptors were collected from a human donor with chronic lymphocytic leukemia.

The chain recombines TRBV29-1 with TRBJ2-7; TRBD2 aligns across 10 bases. The germline V gene has CDR1 SQVTM and CDR2 ANQGSEA. V trimming: 5 bases; J trimming: 0 bases; junction bases outside the gene matches: 7. The CDR3 sequence is 15 residues long. CDR3 DNA sequence: TGCAGCGTTTCCCGGCGACTAGCGGGCTCCTACGAGCAGTACTTC. Translating it yields CSVSRRLAGSYEQYF.

This chain joins TRBV5-1 and TRBJ2-3, with 9 positions matching TRBD1. V was pared by 4 bases and J by 0 bases, with 6 bases of the junction left unmatched. CDR3 size: 16 residues. Germline V gene data show CDR1 as SGHRS and CDR2 as YFSETQ. DNA of the CDR3: TGCGCCAGCAGCCATCGGACAGGGGACAGCACAGATACGCAGTATTTT. It translates to CASSHRTGDSTDTQYF. Filled out from reference TRBV5-1 and TRBJ2-3, the complete variable domain reads KAGVTQTPRYLIKTRGQQVTLSCSPISGHRSVSWYQQTPGQGLQFLFEYFSETQRNKGNFPGRFSGRQFSNSRSEMNVSTLELGDSALYLCASSHRTGDSTDTQYFGPGTRLTVL.

This sequence joins TRBV28 and TRBJ2-1; 13 bases map to TRBD2. The V gene end was trimmed by 4 bases and the J gene end by 9 bases; junction bases not matched to a gene: 3. The CDR3 has 14 residues. Germline-derived CDR1 and CDR2 are MDHEN and SYDVKM. CDR3 DNA sequence: TGTGCCAGCAGTTCCGGACTAGCGGGAGTTGAGCAGTTCTTC. Translating gives CASSSGLAGVEQFF.

This clone was detected only a few times. V gene TRBV11-1 combines with J gene TRBJ2-7; 11 nucleotides line up with TRBD2. In germline, CDR1 is SGHAT, CDR2 FQDESV (reference sequence). The junction had 2 bases not matched to a gene; V was cut back by 4 bases and J by 3 bases. CDR3 size: 14 residues. CDR3 nucleotide sequence: TGTGCCAGCAGCTCCGGGACTAGCGGCTACGAGCAGTACTTC. It codes for CASSSGTSGYEQYF.

This chain uses TRBV15 with TRBJ2-5, with 14 bases lining up with TRBD2. Germline V gives CDR1 LNHNV, CDR2 YYDKDF (reference sequence). The CDR3 extends over 15 amino acids. Trimming cost V 8 bases and J 5 bases; bases outside gene matches: 7. Here the CDR3 DNA reads TGTGCCACCGGGACTAGCGGGAGTGGGGAGGAGACCCAGTACTTC. This gives the protein CATGTSGSGEETQYF. Full variable domain (remainder filled in from reference TRBV15 and TRBJ2-5): DAMVIQNPRYQVTQFGKPVTLSCSQTLNHNVMYWYQQKSSQAPKLLFHYYDKDFNNEADTPDNFQSRRPNTSFCFLDIRSPGLGDTAMYLCATGTSGSGEETQYFGPGTRLLVL.

The CDR3 DNA sequence: TGTGCCAGCATCAGGAGAGGGATCGAGCAGTACTTC. Translating gives CASIRRGIEQYF. The chain employs TRBV2 and TRBJ2-7, with TRBD2 as a possible D gene (5 bases). V lost 7 bases, J lost 6 bases, and 13 bases lay in between. The germline V gene has CDR1 SNHLY and CDR2 FYNNEI. This CDR3 is built from 12 residues.

The chain uses TRBV10-3 and TRBJ2-3, with 9 bases fitting TRBD1. The V and J ends lost 5 bases and 4 bases, in that order; junction bases with no gene match: 10. This CDR3 has 16 residues. Germline assignment: CDR1 ENHRY and CDR2 SYGVKD. In nucleotides, the CDR3 is TGTGCCATCAGTACCCGGGACAGGGCTTTCGCAGATACGCAGTATTTT. It is translated as CAISTRDRAFADTQYF.

V gene TRBV4-3 combines with J gene TRBJ1-2; unclear D gene. Germline lookup yields CDR1 LGHNA and CDR2 YSLEER. Trimming stripped 1 base from V and 0 bases from J, with 12 bases between. The CDR3 has 16 amino acids. DNA for the CDR3: TGCGCCAGCAGCCAAGGAAGGAACATCGCTAACTATGGCTACACCTTC. It yields the protein CASSQGRNIANYGYTF.

This chain joins TRBV12-5 and TRBJ2-3; D not resolved. The CDR3 extends over 11 amino acids. The germline CDR1 and CDR2 sequences are LGHNT and FRNRAP. Trimming shortened V by 5 bases and J by 3 bases, and 3 bases separated the two germline ends. For the CDR3, the DNA is TGTGCTAGTGGTATAACAGATACGCAGTATTTT. Encoded protein: CASGITDTQYF. The variable domain in full, with the rest retrieved from reference TRBV12-5 and TRBJ2-3, is DARVTQTPRHKVTEMGQEVTMRCQPILGHNTVFWYRQTMMQGLELLAYFRNRAPLDDSGMPKDRFSAEMPDATLATLKIQPSEPRDSAVYFCASGITDTQYFGPGTRLTVL.

This clone was detected once. The chain joins TRBV13 to TRBJ2-1; 8 bases are shared with TRBD2. This CDR3 comprises 13 residues. The J segment lost 7 bases and the V segment lost 7 bases, leaving 6 bases of the junction unmatched. The germline gives CDR1 PRHDT, CDR2 FYEKMQ (reference sequence). The CDR3 DNA is TGTGCCAGCACCCGGGGGGGAGGGAATGAGCAGTTCTTC. Its protein is CASTRGGGNEQFF.

The chain couples TRBV10-3 to TRBJ1-1, with 7 bases fitting TRBD1. The CDR3 totals 17 residues. The J segment lost 3 bases and the V segment lost 4 bases, leaving 14 bases of the junction unmatched. Germline CDR1 ENHRY, CDR2 SYGVKD. The CDR3 DNA reads as TGTGCCATCAGTGGAGTGGCAGGGGGTGGTCTGGACACTGAAGCTTTCTTT. Its translation is CAISGVAGGGLDTEAFF.

The chain recombines TRBV7-2 with TRBJ2-1; D ambiguous. Germline loops: CDR1 SGHTA, CDR2 FQGNSA. This CDR3 spans 14 amino acids. With 3 bases removed from V and 3 bases from J, the gap between germline ends came to 9 bases. The CDR3 region has the DNA TGTGCCAGCAGCTTTAGGGATTTCTACAATGAGCAGTTCTTC. It codes for CASSFRDFYNEQFF.

The J gene is TRBJ2-5, the V gene TRBV10-2, with D possibly TRBD1 on 6 matching bases. This CDR3 spans 13 amino acids. V dropped 4 bases and J dropped 2 bases, with 8 bases sitting between them. Per germline, CDR1 WSHSY and CDR2 SAAADI. As DNA, the CDR3 is TGCGCCAGCAGTGCACAGGGACAAGAGACCCAGTACTTC. Translating gives CASSAQGQETQYF.

The chain recombines TRBV2 with TRBJ2-1, with 11 bases fitting TRBD2. The trim removed 1 base at V and 16 bases at J, leaving 3 bases unmatched. The CDR3 sequence is 12 residues long. Germline values: CDR1 SNHLY, CDR2 FYNNEI. The CDR3 loop reads CASSEVSGRGFF. The DNA of the CDR3 is TGTGCCAGCAGTGAAGTTAGCGGGAGGGGTTTCTTC.

Only a few counts were recorded for this clone. The same CDR3 is also encoded by other DNA sequences in this sample. Written as DNA, the CDR3 is TGTGCCAGCAGCTTAGGGGGGTCCTACGAGCAGTACTTC. Translation gives CASSLGGSYEQYF. The J gene is TRBJ2-7, the V gene TRBV11-2; tentatively, D is TRBD1 or TRBD2 (5 bases each). This CDR3 comprises 13 residues. Trimming left V 1 base short and J 1 base short, with 5 bases between. CDR1 is SGHAT, CDR2 FQNNGV, per germline.

The CDR3 coding sequence is TGTGCCAGCAGCTTTTCACCCTACGACAGGGCTGCCACTGAAGCTTTCTTT. Its translation is CASSFSPYDRAATEAFF. V gene TRBV5-6 combines with J gene TRBJ1-1, with 7 bases aligning to TRBD1. CDR1 is SGHDT, CDR2 YYEEEE, per germline. This CDR3 is built from 17 residues. With V trimmed by 2 bases and J by 4 bases, 14 bases remained unmatched. Full variable domain (outside the CDR3, taken from reference TRBV5-6 and TRBJ1-1): DAGVTQSPTHLIKTRGQQVTLRCSPKSGHDTVSWYQQALGQGPQFIFQYYEEEERQRGNFPDRFSGHQFPNYSSELNVNALLLGDSALYLCASSFSPYDRAATEAFFGQGTRLTVV.

This clone was counted a few times. This chain links TRBV6-1 with TRBJ2-5, with D hard to call. Germline CDR1 is MNHNS and CDR2 is SASEGT. With 9 bases removed from V and 1 base from J, the gap between germline ends came to 12 bases. This CDR3 comprises 13 residues. CDR3 protein: CASIRQTQETQYF. For the CDR3, the DNA is TGTGCCAGTATCCGGCAGACCCAAGAGACCCAGTACTTC.